The entry that follows covers one T cell receptor beta chain sequence. The entry originates in a study of T cell changes during pregnancy in multiple sclerosis. V was cut by 0 bases and J by 3 bases, with 7 bases left in between. The germline V gene has CDR1 SGHKS and CDR2 YYEKEE (reference sequence). CDR3 length: 14 residues. Generated by immunoSEQ multiplex PCR, the TCRdb table keeps only in-frame clones and is missing some. The sample has 77,000 or so clones, 85% to 95% seen once. The specimen comprised peripheral blood, sampled in the second trimester of pregnancy. The clonotype was recovered from a female donor in good health, enrolled as a control in a pregnancy study. This chain joins TRBV5-5 and TRBJ1-5; D possibly corresponds to TRBD1 (5 bases). CDR3 sequence (DNA): TGTGCCAGCAGCTTGGGACAGCTCAATCAGCCCCAGCATTTT. Encoded protein: CASSLGQLNQPQHF.